Sequencing of this TCR beta chain was carried out in a study of T cell clones after liver transplantation. General study points: Circulating graft-donor-reactive CD4 TCRbeta sequences fell significantly post-transplant in most of the 8 subjects. Rather than being deleted, graft donor-reactive T cells may have moved into the graft.

Assay used: immunoSEQ multiplex PCR; TCRdb lists only in-frame clones, some missing. The sample holds more than 95,000 clones, around four fifths seen once. Note on this clone: Its antigen is unknown. This CDR3 is also generated by other DNA sequences in the sample.

This CDR3 spans 15 amino acids. V lost 0 bases, J lost 0 bases, and 8 bases lay in between. Germline assignment: CDR1 SGHRS and CDR2 YFSETQ. The gene calls are TRBV5-1 and TRBJ2-3, with D perhaps TRBD2 (5 bases). Sequencing used CD4+ T cells from blood, obtained before liver transplant. This TCR came from a human donor who received a liver transplant. The CDR3 protein is CASSLVGASTDTQYF. CDR3 DNA sequence: TGCGCCAGCAGCTTGGTGGGAGCTAGCACAGATACGCAGTATTTT.